The 27 T cell receptor beta chains below were found in one sample sequenced in a study of shared clonotypes between healthy human individuals. The method was immunoSEQ multiplex PCR; TCRdb's version includes in-frame clones alone and lacks a portion of them. The table lists about 2 million clones, 85% to 95% of them singletons, with approximately 0.13% in the top ten. Sequenced input: naive CD4+ T cells sorted from blood. Subset described: CD45RA+ positively selected. The source of these receptors is a man aged 18 to 35 in good health.

V is TRBV18 and J is TRBJ2-7; D is undetermined. Germline CDR1 is KGHSH and CDR2 is LQKENI. The V gene lost 2 bases and the J gene lost 5 bases, with 10 bases spanning the gap. The CDR3 length is 13 residues. CDR3 bases: TGTGCCAGCTCACCAGGGTTGGATCACGAGCAGTACTTC. It translates to CASSPGLDHEQYF.

Worth noting for this clone: Other DNA sequences in the same sample also yield this CDR3. The gene calls are TRBV5-4 and TRBJ2-3, with TRBD2 matching 12 bases. CDR1 is SGHNT, CDR2 YYREEE, per germline (reference sequence). Unmatched junction bases numbered 3, after V lost 3 bases and J lost 1 base. This CDR3 is built from 16 residues. The chain's CDR3 is CASSSLAGGRTDTQYF. In DNA form, the CDR3 reads TGTGCCAGCAGCTCACTAGCGGGGGGACGCACAGATACGCAGTATTTT.

This chain joins TRBV5-6 and TRBJ1-1; weak D call: TRBD1 (6 bases). Germline CDR1 is SGHDT and CDR2 is YYEEEE. This CDR3 contains 13 residues. Trimming cost V 4 bases and J 6 bases, with 13 bases left between them. CDR3 coding DNA: TGTGCCAGCAGCCCGGCCCCAGGGGCTGAAGCTTTCTTT. Amino acid sequence: CASSPAPGAEAFF. The entire variable domain, with the rest obtained from reference TRBV5-6 and TRBJ1-1, is as follows: DAGVTQSPTHLIKTRGQQVTLRCSPKSGHDTVSWYQQALGQGPQFIFQYYEEEERQRGNFPDRFSGHQFPNYSSELNVNALLLGDSALYLCASSPAPGAEAFFGQGTRLTVV.

The chain links TRBV10-3 to TRBJ1-1; D not certain. V was clipped by 2 bases and J by 0 bases, with 7 bases between them. The germline V gene encodes CDR1 ENHRY and CDR2 SYGVKD. This CDR3 is built from 14 residues. The CDR3, as DNA: TGTGCCATCAGTGAGGATGGGATGAACACTGAAGCTTTCTTT. Protein: CAISEDGMNTEAFF.

V and J are TRBV4-1 and TRBJ1-3, with TRBD1 as a possible D gene (5 bases). Germline CDR1 and CDR2: MGHRA and YSYEKL. Deletions cut 1 base from V and 8 bases from J, with 15 bases between. The CDR3 loop spans 15 amino acids. In DNA, the CDR3 is TGCGCCAGCAGCCAAGCGACAGCGGTAGCGGACACCATATATTTT. It encodes CASSQATAVADTIYF.

The gene calls are TRBV6-5 and TRBJ1-2; 9 bases line up with TRBD1. This CDR3 is 15 amino acids long. CDR1 and CDR2 from the germline V gene are MNHEY and SVGAGI. The V gene end was trimmed by 2 bases and the J gene end by 8 bases; junction bases not matched to a gene: 9. Written as DNA, the CDR3 is TGTGCCAGCAGTTACGCACAGGGGGCGAAAGTAGGCTACACCTTC. It translates to CASSYAQGAKVGYTF.

About this clone itself: This sample also contains other DNA sequences that code for the same CDR3. The rearrangement links TRBV27 to TRBJ1-2; TRBD1 matches 9 bases. Germline trimming cut 6 bases from V and 5 bases from J; bases unmatched to any gene: 4. Germline V gene data show CDR1 as MNHEY and CDR2 as SMNVEV (reference sequence). The CDR3 sequence is 13 residues long. CDR3 region: CASSLTGGYGYTF. The CDR3 region has the DNA TGTGCCAGCAGCCTGACAGGGGGTTATGGCTACACCTTC.

This rearrangement joins TRBV11-3 to TRBJ2-2; D is ambiguous. Germline assignment: CDR1 SGHNT and CDR2 YENEEA. CDR3 length equals 13 residues. Trimming removed 5 bases at V and 3 bases at J, with 7 bases between. This CDR3 is CASSLSDTGELFF. CDR3 sequence (DNA): TGTGCCAGCAGCCTCTCGGACACCGGGGAGCTGTTTTTT. Drawing the rest from reference TRBV11-3 and TRBJ2-2, the complete variable domain is EAGVVQSPRYKIIEKKQPVAFWCNPISGHNTLYWYLQNLGQGPELLIRYENEEAVDDSQLPKDRFSAERLKGVDSTLKIQPAELGDSAVYLCASSLSDTGELFFGEGSRLTVL.

J is TRBJ1-1 and V is TRBV7-2; D ambiguous. Trimming cost V 1 base and J 5 bases, with 11 bases left between them. This CDR3 is 14 amino acids long. Germline V gene sequence: CDR1 SGHTA, CDR2 FQGNSA. CDR3 in amino acids: CASSLVGLGTEAFF. The CDR3 DNA is TGTGCCAGCAGCTTAGTTGGCTTAGGGACTGAAGCTTTCTTT.

J is TRBJ2-3 and V is TRBV7-2; 8 bases are shared with TRBD2. This CDR3 has 17 residues. In germline, CDR1 is SGHTA, CDR2 FQGNSA. The V segment lost 0 bases and the J segment 0 bases; nucleotides outside the gene matches: 5. Here the CDR3 DNA reads TGTGCCAGCAGCTTAGCTATTACGGGAGGGAGCACAGATACGCAGTATTTT. Amino acids: CASSLAITGGSTDTQYF.

For the CDR3, the DNA is TGTGCCAGCAGCTTGGACCGCTTCAGGGAGGACACTGAAGCTTTCTTT. Its translation: CASSLDRFREDTEAFF. V gene TRBV5-6 combines with J gene TRBJ1-1; possibly TRBD1 for D (5 bases). This CDR3 is 16 amino acids long. Germline CDR1 and CDR2: SGHDT and YYEEEE. V gave up 0 bases and J gave up 3 bases, with 15 bases separating them.

As for this clone: This CDR3 is also generated by other DNA sequences in the sample. The chain joins TRBV5-1 to TRBJ2-5, with 9 bases identical to TRBD1. Looked up from germline, CDR1 is SGHRS and CDR2 is YFSETQ. There are 14 residues in the CDR3. Trimming took 2 bases from V and 5 from J; bases not matched to a gene: 4. The CDR3 DNA sequence: TGCGCCAGCAGCTTACAGGGGGCTGGTGAGACCCAGTACTTC. Protein sequence: CASSLQGAGETQYF.

Worth noting for this clone: Within the sample, other DNA sequences also encode this same CDR3. DNA of the CDR3: TGCGCCAGCAGCTTTGGACAGGTTAACACTGAAGCTTTCTTT. This encodes CASSFGQVNTEAFF. This chain links TRBV5-1 with TRBJ1-1, with TRBD1 matching 7 bases. V shed 2 bases and J 2 bases; nucleotides not matched to a gene: 3. The V gene's germline CDR1 is SGHRS and CDR2 YFSETQ. The CDR3 covers 14 residues.

V is TRBV5-4 and J is TRBJ2-1, with TRBD1 matching over 9 bases. Per the germline V gene, CDR1 is SGHNT and CDR2 is YYREEE (reference sequence). V dropped 0 bases and J dropped 9; count of bases not matched to a gene: 7. The CDR3 runs 15 residues. CDR3 coding DNA: TGTGCCAGCAGCTTGGGGGACAGGGTAGGAGGTGAGCAGTTCTTC. This translates into CASSLGDRVGGEQFF.

CDR3 bases: TGTGCCAGCAGTGACGAGTATTCGGGGGGAAAGGTCCACGAGCAGTACTTC. Encoded protein: CASSDEYSGGKVHEQYF. The chain uses TRBV2 and TRBJ2-7; 7 bases agree with TRBD2. This CDR3 comprises 17 residues. V was pared by 3 bases and J by 5 bases, with 16 bases of the junction left unmatched. Germline CDR1 SNHLY, CDR2 FYNNEI.

This clone has a single count. The chain joins TRBV10-1 to TRBJ2-2, with 8 bases matching TRBD2. The germline CDR1 and CDR2 sequences are WNHNN and SYGVQD (reference sequence). The CDR3 length is 15 residues. Trimming at V came to 2 bases and at J to 4 bases, leaving 3 bases not matched to a gene. The CDR3, as DNA: TGCGCCAGCAGTGAGCGGGGGGGCCCCACCGGGGAGCTGTTTTTT. Amino acid sequence: CASSERGGPTGELFF.

V gene TRBV11-2 combines with J gene TRBJ2-1, with a weak D call TRBD2 (6 bases). Per the germline V gene, CDR1 is SGHAT and CDR2 is FQNNGV. The CDR3 is 13 amino acids. Trimming took off 4 bases at V and 7 bases at J, with 11 bases between the two ends. CDR3 loop: CASSSLRGNEQFF. The CDR3 DNA sequence: TGTGCCAGCAGCTCTCTCCGGGGGAATGAGCAGTTCTTC. The whole variable domain, filled in from reference TRBV11-2 and TRBJ2-1, reads EAGVAQSPRYKIIEKRQSVAFWCNPISGHATLYWYQQILGQGPKLLIQFQNNGVVDDSQLPKDRFSAERLKGVDSTLKIQPAKLEDSAVYLCASSSLRGNEQFFGPGTRLTVL.

This chain uses TRBV25-1 with TRBJ2-1, with 7 bases that match TRBD2. V shed 4 bases and J 0 bases; nucleotides not matched to a gene: 3. The CDR3 extends over 15 amino acids. In germline, CDR1 is MGHDK, CDR2 SYGVNS. CDR3 DNA sequence: TGTGCCAGCAGTGGTACTAGCGCCTCCTACAATGAGCAGTTCTTC. It codes for CASSGTSASYNEQFF.

A note on this clone: The same CDR3 is also encoded by other DNA sequences in this sample. The chain has TRBV5-1 and TRBJ2-2; maybe TRBD2 (5 bases). Trimming removed 0 bases at V and 5 bases at J, with 8 bases between. This CDR3 has 14 amino acids. Per germline, CDR1 SGHRS and CDR2 YFSETQ. The CDR3: CASSLGEGTGELFF. CDR3 in DNA: TGCGCCAGCAGCTTGGGAGAGGGAACCGGGGAGCTGTTTTTT. Together with reference TRBV5-1 and TRBJ2-2, the CDR3 gives the full variable domain: KAGVTQTPRYLIKTRGQQVTLSCSPISGHRSVSWYQQTPGQGLQFLFEYFSETQRNKGNFPGRFSGRQFSNSRSEMNVSTLELGDSALYLCASSLGEGTGELFFGEGSRLTVL.

The chain is built from TRBV6-5 and TRBJ2-3, with 9 bases fitting TRBD1. The CDR3 covers 13 residues. The germline CDR1 and CDR2 sequences are MNHEY and SVGAGI. V was pared by 6 bases and J by 5 bases, with 3 bases of the junction left unmatched. For the CDR3, the DNA is TGTGCCAGCAGGATGACAGGGGGAGATACGCAGTATTTT. Protein sequence: CASRMTGGDTQYF.

V is TRBV2 and J is TRBJ2-2, with D maybe TRBD2 (6 bases). The germline V and J ends were trimmed by 6 bases and 0 bases, with 11 bases remaining between them. The CDR3 totals 15 residues. Germline loops: CDR1 SNHLY, CDR2 FYNNEI. The CDR3 nucleotides read TGTGCCAGCAGGGGGGGTCACTCGAACACCGGGGAGCTGTTTTTT. Translating gives CASRGGHSNTGELFF. The full variable domain, with the rest looked up from reference TRBV2 and TRBJ2-2, is EPEVTQTPSHQVTQMGQEVILRCVPISNHLYFYWYRQILGQKVEFLVSFYNNEISEKSEIFDDQFSVERPDGSNFTLKIRSTKLEDSAMYFCASRGGHSNTGELFFGEGSRLTVL.

V usage is TRBV7-2 and J usage is TRBJ2-7; 11 bases agree with TRBD2. The CDR3 has 16 residues. Trimming took 1 base from V and 2 from J; bases not matched to a gene: 4. Germline loops: CDR1 SGHTA, CDR2 FQGNSA. CDR3 sequence (DNA): TGTGCCAGCAGCTTAGAGGGACTAGCGGCAACCTACGAGCAGTACTTC. Amino acids: CASSLEGLAATYEQYF.

The count of this clone is one. V and J are TRBV6-5 and TRBJ2-3; D gene uncertain. CDR1 is MNHEY, CDR2 SVGAGI, per germline. This CDR3 contains 14 residues. Trimming pared 4 bases from V and 3 bases from J, leaving 11 bases between. The CDR3 nucleotides are TGTGCCAGCAGTTTACAACCCAGGACAGATACGCAGTATTTT. It specifies CASSLQPRTDTQYF.

This chain joins TRBV7-8 and TRBJ1-4; D not certain. The CDR3 has 11 residues. Trimming stripped 6 bases from V and 8 bases from J, with 7 bases between. In germline, CDR1 is SGHVS, CDR2 FQNEAQ. The CDR3 DNA is TGTGCCAGCAGTTCTAGAGAAAAACTGTTTTTT. This translates into CASSSREKLFF.

The sample holds a few counts of this clone. Distinct nucleotide sequences in the sample also encode this CDR3. The V call is TRBV6-5, the J call TRBJ1-6, with D possibly being TRBD1 (6 bases). The CDR3 has 13 residues. The germline V gene has CDR1 MNHEY and CDR2 SVGAGI. Trimming stripped 4 bases from V and 10 bases from J, with 11 bases between. As DNA, the CDR3 is TGTGCCAGCAGTTTGGTCAGGGGCTCACCCCTCCACTTT. Amino acid sequence: CASSLVRGSPLHF.

The chain couples TRBV19 to TRBJ1-2; TRBD1 matches 8 bases. Losses at the gene ends were 5 bases for V and 1 base for J; bases not matched to a gene: 3. This CDR3 region has 14 residues. Germline lookup yields CDR1 LNHDA and CDR2 SQIVND (reference sequence). The CDR3 protein is CASSWDRLNYGYTF. The CDR3 region has the DNA TGTGCCAGTAGTTGGGACAGGCTTAACTATGGCTACACCTTC. Drawing the rest from reference TRBV19 and TRBJ1-2, the complete variable domain is DGGITQSPKYLFRKEGQNVTLSCEQNLNHDAMYWYRQDPGQGLRLIYYSQIVNDFQKGDIAEGYSVSREKKESFPLTVTSAQKNPTAFYLCASSWDRLNYGYTFGSGTRLTVV.

This chain connects TRBV5-1 to TRBJ2-2; 9 bases are a match to TRBD2. J lost 4 bases, V lost 4 bases, and 11 bases had no gene match. Germline assignment: CDR1 SGHRS and CDR2 YFSETQ. CDR3 length: 17 amino acids. The CDR3 region is CASSASLAGPSTGELFF. CDR3 DNA: TGCGCCAGCAGCGCAAGCCTAGCGGGACCTTCCACCGGGGAGCTGTTTTTT. The complete variable domain, with remaining parts taken from reference TRBV5-1 and TRBJ2-2, reads KAGVTQTPRYLIKTRGQQVTLSCSPISGHRSVSWYQQTPGQGLQFLFEYFSETQRNKGNFPGRFSGRQFSNSRSEMNVSTLELGDSALYLCASSASLAGPSTGELFFGEGSRLTVL.